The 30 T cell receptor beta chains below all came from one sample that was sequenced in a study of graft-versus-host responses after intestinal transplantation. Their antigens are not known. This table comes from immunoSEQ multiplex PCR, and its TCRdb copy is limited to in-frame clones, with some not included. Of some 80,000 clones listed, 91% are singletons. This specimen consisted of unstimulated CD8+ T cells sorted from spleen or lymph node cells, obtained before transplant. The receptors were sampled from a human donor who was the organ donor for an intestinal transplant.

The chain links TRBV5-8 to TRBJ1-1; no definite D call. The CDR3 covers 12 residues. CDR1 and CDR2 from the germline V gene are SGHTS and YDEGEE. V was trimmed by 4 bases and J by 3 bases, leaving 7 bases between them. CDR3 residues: CASSRRYTEAFF. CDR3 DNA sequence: TGTGCCAGCAGCAGGCGTTACACTGAAGCTTTCTTT.

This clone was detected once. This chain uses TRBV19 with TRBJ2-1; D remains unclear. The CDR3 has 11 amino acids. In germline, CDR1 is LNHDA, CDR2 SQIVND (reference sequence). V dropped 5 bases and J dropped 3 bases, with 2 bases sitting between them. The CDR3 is CASSDYNEQFF. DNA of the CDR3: TGTGCCAGTAGTGACTACAATGAGCAGTTCTTC. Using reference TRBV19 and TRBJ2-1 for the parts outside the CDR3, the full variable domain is DGGITQSPKYLFRKEGQNVTLSCEQNLNHDAMYWYRQDPGQGLRLIYYSQIVNDFQKGDIAEGYSVSREKKESFPLTVTSAQKNPTAFYLCASSDYNEQFFGPGTRLTVL.

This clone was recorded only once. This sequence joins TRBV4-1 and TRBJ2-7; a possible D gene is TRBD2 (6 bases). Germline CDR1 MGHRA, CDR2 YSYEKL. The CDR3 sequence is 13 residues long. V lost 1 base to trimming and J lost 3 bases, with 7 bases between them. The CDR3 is CASSQGSGYEQYF. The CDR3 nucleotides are TGCGCCAGCAGCCAAGGTAGCGGCTACGAGCAGTACTTC.

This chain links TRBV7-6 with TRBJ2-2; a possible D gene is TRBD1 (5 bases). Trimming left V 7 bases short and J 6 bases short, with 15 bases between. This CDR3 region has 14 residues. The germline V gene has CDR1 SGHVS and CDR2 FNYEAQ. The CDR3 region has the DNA TGTGCCAGCACCTTGGGTAGGGGTCCCGGGGAGCTGTTTTTT. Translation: CASTLGRGPGELFF.

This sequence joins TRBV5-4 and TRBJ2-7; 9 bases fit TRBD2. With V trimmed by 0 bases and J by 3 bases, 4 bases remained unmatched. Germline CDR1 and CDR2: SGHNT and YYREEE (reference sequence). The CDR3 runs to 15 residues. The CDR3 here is CASSLAASGVYEQYF. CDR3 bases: TGTGCCAGCAGCTTGGCTGCTAGCGGGGTCTACGAGCAGTACTTC. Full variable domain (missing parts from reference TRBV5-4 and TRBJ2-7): ETGVTQSPTHLIKTRGQQVTLRCSSQSGHNTVSWYQQALGQGPQFIFQYYREEENGRGNFPPRFSGLQFPNYSSELNVNALELDDSALYLCASSLAASGVYEQYFGPGTRLTVT.

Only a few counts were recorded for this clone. In DNA, the CDR3 is TGTGCCAGCAGTGACTCTGAGGTAGTCTGGCAGTATTTT. Amino acids: CASSDSEVVWQYF. The rearrangement uses TRBV6-1 and TRBJ2-3; D gene uncertain. V dropped 3 bases and J dropped 11 bases, with 15 bases sitting between them. This CDR3 spans 13 amino acids. Germline-derived CDR1 and CDR2 are MNHNS and SASEGT.

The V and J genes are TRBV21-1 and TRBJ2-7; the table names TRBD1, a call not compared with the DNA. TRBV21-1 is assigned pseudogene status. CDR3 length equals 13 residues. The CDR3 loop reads CASSKAGGYEQYF. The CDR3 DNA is TGTGCCAGCAGCAAAGCAGGGGGCTACGAGCAGTACTTC.

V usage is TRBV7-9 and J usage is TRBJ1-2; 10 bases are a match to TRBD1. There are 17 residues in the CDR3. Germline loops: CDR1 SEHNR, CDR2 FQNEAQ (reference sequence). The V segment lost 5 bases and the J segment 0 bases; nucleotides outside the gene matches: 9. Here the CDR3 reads CASSLPEGQGTNYGYTF. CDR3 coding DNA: TGTGCCAGCAGCCTACCCGAGGGACAGGGGACTAACTATGGCTACACCTTC.

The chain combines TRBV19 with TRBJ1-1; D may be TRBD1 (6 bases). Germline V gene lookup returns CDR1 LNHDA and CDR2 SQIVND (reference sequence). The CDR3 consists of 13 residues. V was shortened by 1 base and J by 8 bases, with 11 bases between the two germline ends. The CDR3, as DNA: TGTGCCAGTAGTATAGGGGACATTACGGAAGCTTTCTTT. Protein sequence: CASSIGDITEAFF.

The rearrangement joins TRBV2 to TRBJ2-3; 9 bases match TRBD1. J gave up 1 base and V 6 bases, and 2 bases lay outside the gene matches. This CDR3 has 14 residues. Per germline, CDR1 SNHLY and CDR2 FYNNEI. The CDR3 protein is CASSWTGGTDTQYF. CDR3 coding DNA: TGTGCCAGCAGCTGGACAGGGGGCACAGATACGCAGTATTTT.

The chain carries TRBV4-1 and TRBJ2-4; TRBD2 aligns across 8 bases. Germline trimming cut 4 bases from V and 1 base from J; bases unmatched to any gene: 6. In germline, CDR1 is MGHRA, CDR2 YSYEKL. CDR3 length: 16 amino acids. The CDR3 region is CASSPTGGPAKNIQYF. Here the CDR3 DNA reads TGCGCCAGCAGCCCGACGGGAGGGCCGGCCAAAAACATTCAGTACTTC.

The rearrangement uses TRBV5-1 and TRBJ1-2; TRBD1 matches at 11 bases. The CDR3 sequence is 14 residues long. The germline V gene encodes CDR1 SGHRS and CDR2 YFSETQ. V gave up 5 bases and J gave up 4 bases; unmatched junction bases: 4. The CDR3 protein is CASSWTGGSYGYTF. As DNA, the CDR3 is TGCGCCAGCAGTTGGACAGGGGGCTCCTATGGCTACACCTTC.

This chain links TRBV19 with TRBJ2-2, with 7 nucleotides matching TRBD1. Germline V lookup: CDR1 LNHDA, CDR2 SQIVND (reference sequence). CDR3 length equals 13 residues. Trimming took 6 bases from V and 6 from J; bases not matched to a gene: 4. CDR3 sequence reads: CASRSTGPGELFF. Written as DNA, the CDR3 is TGTGCCAGTAGATCGACAGGGCCCGGGGAGCTGTTTTTT.

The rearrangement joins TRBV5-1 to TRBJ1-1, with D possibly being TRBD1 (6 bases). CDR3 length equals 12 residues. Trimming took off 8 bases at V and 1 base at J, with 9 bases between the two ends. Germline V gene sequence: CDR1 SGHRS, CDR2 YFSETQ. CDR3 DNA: TGCGCCAGTGAAGGGGGGAACACTGAAGCTTTCTTT. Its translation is CASEGGNTEAFF. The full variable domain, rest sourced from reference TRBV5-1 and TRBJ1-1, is KAGVTQTPRYLIKTRGQQVTLSCSPISGHRSVSWYQQTPGQGLQFLFEYFSETQRNKGNFPGRFSGRQFSNSRSEMNVSTLELGDSALYLCASEGGNTEAFFGQGTRLTVV.

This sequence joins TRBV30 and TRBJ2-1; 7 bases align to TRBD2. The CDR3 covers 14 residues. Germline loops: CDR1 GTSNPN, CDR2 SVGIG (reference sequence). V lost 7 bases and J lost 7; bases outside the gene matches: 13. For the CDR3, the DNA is TGTGCCTCCGCGGAATGGGAGGGTACGAATGAGCAGTTCTTC. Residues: CASAEWEGTNEQFF.

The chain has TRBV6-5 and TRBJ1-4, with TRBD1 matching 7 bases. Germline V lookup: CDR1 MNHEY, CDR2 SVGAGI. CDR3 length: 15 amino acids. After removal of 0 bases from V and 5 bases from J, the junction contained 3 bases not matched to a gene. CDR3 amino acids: CASSYSTQGNEKLFF. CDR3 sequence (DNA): TGTGCCAGCAGTTACTCGACACAGGGGAATGAAAAACTGTTTTTT.

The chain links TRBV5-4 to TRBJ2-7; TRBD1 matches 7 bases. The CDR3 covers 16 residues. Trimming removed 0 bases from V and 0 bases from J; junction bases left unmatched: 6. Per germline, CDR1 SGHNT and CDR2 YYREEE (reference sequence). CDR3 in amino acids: CASSLAPGQSSYEQYF. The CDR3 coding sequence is TGTGCCAGCAGCTTGGCTCCGGGACAGAGCTCCTACGAGCAGTACTTC.

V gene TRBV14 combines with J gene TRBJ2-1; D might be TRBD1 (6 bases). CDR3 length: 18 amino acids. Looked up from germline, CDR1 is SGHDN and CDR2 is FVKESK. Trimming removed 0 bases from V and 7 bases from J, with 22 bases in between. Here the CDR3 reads CASSQESLGTLGGNEQFF. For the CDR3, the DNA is TGTGCCAGCAGCCAAGAAAGTCTCGGGACATTGGGTGGGAATGAGCAGTTCTTC. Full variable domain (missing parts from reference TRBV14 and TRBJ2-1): EAGVTQFPSHSVIEKGQTVTLRCDPISGHDNLYWYRRVMGKEIKFLLHFVKESKQDESGMPNNRFLAERTGGTYSTLKVQPAELEDSGVYFCASSQESLGTLGGNEQFFGPGTRLTVL.

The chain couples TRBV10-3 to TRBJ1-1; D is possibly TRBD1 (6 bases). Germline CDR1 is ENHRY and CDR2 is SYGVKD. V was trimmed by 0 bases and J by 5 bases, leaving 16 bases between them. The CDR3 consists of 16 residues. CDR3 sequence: CAISESMAGEGTEAFF. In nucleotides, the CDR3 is TGTGCCATCAGTGAGTCGATGGCAGGGGAGGGTACTGAAGCTTTCTTT.

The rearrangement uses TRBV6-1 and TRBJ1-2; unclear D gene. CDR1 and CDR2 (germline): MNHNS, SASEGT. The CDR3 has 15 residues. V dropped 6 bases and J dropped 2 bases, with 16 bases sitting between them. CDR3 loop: CASSVFLVGNYGYTF. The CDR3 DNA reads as TGTGCCAGCAGCGTTTTCCTCGTGGGGAACTATGGCTACACCTTC.

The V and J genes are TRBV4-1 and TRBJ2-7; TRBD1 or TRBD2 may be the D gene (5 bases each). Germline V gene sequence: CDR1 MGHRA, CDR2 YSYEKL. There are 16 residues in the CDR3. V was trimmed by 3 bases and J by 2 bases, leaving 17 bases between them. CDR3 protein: CASSHWGPTNTYEQYF. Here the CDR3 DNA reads TGCGCCAGCAGCCATTGGGGACCGACGAACACCTACGAGCAGTACTTC.

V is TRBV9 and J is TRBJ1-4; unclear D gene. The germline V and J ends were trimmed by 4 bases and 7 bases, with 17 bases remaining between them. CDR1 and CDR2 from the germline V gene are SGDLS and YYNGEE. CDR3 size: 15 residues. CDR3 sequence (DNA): TGTGCCAGCAGCCCAAACGCGATTCGGGGTGAAAAACTGTTTTTT. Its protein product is CASSPNAIRGEKLFF.

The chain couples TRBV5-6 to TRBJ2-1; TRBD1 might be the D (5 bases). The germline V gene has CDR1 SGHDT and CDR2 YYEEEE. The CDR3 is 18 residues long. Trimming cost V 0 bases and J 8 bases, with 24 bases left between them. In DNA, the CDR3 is TGTGCCAGCAGCTTGGAGGTCTCACAGGATAGACCTCAGGATGAGCAGTTCTTC. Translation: CASSLEVSQDRPQDEQFF.

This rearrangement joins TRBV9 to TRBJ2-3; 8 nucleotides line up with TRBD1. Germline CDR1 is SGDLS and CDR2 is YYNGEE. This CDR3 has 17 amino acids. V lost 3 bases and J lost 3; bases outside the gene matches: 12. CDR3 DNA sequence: TGTGCCAGCAGCGCGGACAGGGACGGCTCCAAGACAGATACGCAGTATTTT. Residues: CASSADRDGSKTDTQYF.

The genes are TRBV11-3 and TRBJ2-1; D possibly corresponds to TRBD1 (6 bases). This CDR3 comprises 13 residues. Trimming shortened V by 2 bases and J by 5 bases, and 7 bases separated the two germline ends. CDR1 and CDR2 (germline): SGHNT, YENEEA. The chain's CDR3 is CASSLQGNNEQFF. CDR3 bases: TGTGCCAGCAGCTTACAGGGGAACAATGAGCAGTTCTTC.

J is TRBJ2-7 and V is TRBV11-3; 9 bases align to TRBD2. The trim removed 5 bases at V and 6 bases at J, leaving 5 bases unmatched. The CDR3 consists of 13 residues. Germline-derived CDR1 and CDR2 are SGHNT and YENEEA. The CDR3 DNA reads TGTGCCAGCAGCCCTCGGACTAGCGCCGAGCAGTACTTC. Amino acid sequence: CASSPRTSAEQYF.

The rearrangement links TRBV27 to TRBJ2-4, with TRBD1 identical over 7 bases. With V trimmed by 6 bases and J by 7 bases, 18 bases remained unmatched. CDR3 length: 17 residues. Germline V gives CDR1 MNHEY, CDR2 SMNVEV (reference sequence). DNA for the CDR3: TGTGCCAGCAGCATATACCGCACGACAGGGAGAGGGAACATTCAGTACTTC. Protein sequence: CASSIYRTTGRGNIQYF.

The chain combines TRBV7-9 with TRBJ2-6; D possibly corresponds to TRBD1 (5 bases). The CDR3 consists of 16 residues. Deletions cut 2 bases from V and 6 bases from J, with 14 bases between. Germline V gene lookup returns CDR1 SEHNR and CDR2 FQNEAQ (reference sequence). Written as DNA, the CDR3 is TGTGCCAGCAGCTTAAAAACAGGCCCTCTGGCCAACGTCCTGACTTTC. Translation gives CASSLKTGPLANVLTF. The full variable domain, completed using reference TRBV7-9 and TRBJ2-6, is DTGVSQNPRHKITKRGQNVTFRCDPISEHNRLYWYRQTLGQGPEFLTYFQNEAQLEKSRLLSDRFSAERPKGSFSTLEIQRTEQGDSAMYLCASSLKTGPLANVLTFGAGSRLTVL.

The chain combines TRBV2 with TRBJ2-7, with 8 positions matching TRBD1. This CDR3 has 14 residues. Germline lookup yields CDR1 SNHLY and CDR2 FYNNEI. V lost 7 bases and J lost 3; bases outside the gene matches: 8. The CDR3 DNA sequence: TGTGCCAGCACCCCTAGGACAGGGAGCTACGAGCAGTACTTC. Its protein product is CASTPRTGSYEQYF.

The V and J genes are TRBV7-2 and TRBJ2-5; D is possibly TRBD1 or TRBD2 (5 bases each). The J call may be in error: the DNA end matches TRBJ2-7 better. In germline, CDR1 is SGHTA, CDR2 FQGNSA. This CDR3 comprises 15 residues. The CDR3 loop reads CASSSEAGLLDEQYF. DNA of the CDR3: TGTGCCAGCAGCTCGGAGGCAGGGCTTTTAGACGAGCAGTACTTC.